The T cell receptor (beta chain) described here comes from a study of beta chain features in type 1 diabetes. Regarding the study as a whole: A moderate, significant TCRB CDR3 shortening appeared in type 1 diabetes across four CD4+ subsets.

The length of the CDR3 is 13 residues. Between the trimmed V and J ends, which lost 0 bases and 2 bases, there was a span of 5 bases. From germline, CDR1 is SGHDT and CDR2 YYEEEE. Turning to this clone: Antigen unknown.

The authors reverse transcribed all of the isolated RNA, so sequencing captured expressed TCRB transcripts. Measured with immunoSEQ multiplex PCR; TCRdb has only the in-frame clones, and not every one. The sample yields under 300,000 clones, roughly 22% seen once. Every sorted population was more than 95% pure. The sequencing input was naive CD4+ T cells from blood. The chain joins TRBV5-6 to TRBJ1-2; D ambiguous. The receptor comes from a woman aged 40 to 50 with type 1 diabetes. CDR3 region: CASSLGLNYGYTF. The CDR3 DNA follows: TGTGCCAGCAGCTTGGGTCTCAACTATGGCTACACCTTC.